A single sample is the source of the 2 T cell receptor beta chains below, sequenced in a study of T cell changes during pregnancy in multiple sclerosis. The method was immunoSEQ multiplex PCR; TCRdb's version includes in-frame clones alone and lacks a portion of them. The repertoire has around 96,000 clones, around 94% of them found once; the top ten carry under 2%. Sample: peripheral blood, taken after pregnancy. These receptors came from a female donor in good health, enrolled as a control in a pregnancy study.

CDR3 region: CAWLQETQYF. CDR3 bases: TGTGCCTGGCTACAAGAGACCCAGTACTTC. The chain employs TRBV30 and TRBJ2-5; no reliable D call. The CDR3 is 10 amino acids. Trimming took off 5 bases at V and 2 bases at J, with 3 bases between the two ends. Germline values: CDR1 GTSNPN, CDR2 SVGIG (reference sequence).

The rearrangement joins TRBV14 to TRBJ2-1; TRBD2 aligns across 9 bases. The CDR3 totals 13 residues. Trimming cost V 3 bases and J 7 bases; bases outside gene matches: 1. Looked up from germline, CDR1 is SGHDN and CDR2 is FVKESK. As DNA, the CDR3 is TGTGCCAGCAGCCAGGGACTAGCAAATGAGCAGTTCTTC. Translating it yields CASSQGLANEQFF.